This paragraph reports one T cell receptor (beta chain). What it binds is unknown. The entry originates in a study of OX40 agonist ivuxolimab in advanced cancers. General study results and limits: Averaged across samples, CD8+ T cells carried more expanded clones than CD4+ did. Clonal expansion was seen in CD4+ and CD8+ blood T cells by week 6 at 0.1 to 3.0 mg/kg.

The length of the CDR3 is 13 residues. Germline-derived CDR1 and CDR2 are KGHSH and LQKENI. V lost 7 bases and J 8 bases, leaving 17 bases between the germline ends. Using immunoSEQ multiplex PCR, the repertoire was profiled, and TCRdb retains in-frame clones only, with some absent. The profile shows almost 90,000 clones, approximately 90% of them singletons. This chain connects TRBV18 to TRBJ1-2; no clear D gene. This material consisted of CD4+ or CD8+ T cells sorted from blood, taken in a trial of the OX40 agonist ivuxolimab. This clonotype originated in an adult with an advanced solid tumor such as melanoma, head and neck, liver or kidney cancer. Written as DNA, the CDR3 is TGTGCCAGCTTCATAATGGGGTCGGAGGGCTACACCTTC. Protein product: CASFIMGSEGYTF.